The rows below give T cell receptor beta chains drawn from one sample of a study of T-cell memory formation after mild COVID-19. In TCRdb, the 5' RACE reads were re-called with MiXCR into one record per CDR3 protein. The sample includes roughly 110,000 distinct CDR3 sequences, about an eighth of them seen just once. The sample taken for sequencing was PBMCs or a T cell subset sorted from them (not recorded which). The receptor source for this set is an adult woman who had mild COVID-19 (a few samples of this study predate the infection). Cell type and time point are not known. Both conserved end residues are part of each CDR3. The D gene is left open where the match is weak. Not all rows give a size; the values are once, few, many and, for expanded clones, a class.

v_call	clone_size	cdr3_length	d_call	j_call	cdr3_nt	cdr3_aa
TRBV5-1	few	14	NA	TRBJ2-7	TGCGCCAGCAGCTTGGAGCCAGCGTCCTACGAGCAGTACTTC	CASSLEPASYEQYF
TRBV7-9	NA	15	NA	TRBJ2-3	TGTGCCAGCAGCTTAGGCGGTACAGACACAGATACGCAGTATTTT	CASSLGGTDTDTQYF
TRBV29-1	NA	13	NA	TRBJ1-2	TGCAGCGTAGCGCGACCCGTACCATATGGCTACACCTTC	CSVARPVPYGYTF
TRBV20-1	few	13	NA	TRBJ2-5	TGCAGTGCTAGGATAGCGGCGCAAGAGACCCAGTACTTC	CSARIAAQETQYF
TRBV5-1	few	14	NA	TRBJ2-3	TGCGCCAGCAGCTTGGTGGGGTACACAGATACGCAGTATTTT	CASSLVGYTDTQYF
TRBV12-3/TRBV12-4	NA	15	NA	TRBJ2-1	TGTGCCAGCAGTCTAGAATCGACAGGTTACAATGAGCAGTTCTTC	CASSLESTGYNEQFF
TRBV11-2	many	12	NA	TRBJ2-3	TGTGCCAGCACCTTTGAGGGGATACAGCAGTATTTT	CASTFEGIQQYF
TRBV20-1	few	13	TRBD1	TRBJ2-7	TGCAGTGCTAGAGGGACAGGCTCCTACGAGCAGTACTTC	CSARGTGSYEQYF
TRBV7-2	NA	14	NA	TRBJ2-7	TGTGCCAGCAGCTTTTTAGGAGGGTTCTACGAGCAGTACTTC	CASSFLGGFYEQYF
TRBV5-1	NA	14	NA	TRBJ2-7	TGCGCCAGCAGGTTGGGATTACAGGGATACGAGCAGTACTTC	CASRLGLQGYEQYF
TRBV12-3/TRBV12-4	NA	14	TRBD2	TRBJ2-1	TGTGCCAGCAGAACTAGCGGGAGGGCCAATGAGCAGTTATTC	CASRTSGRANEQLF
TRBV7-6	NA	12	NA	TRBJ2-1	TGTGCCAGCAGCTCTATAGGGGATGAGCAGTTCTTC	CASSSIGDEQFF
TRBV4-2	many	17	TRBD2	TRBJ2-1	TGTGCCAGCAGCCTCCTAGTTGGACTAGCGACCGACAATGAGCAGTTCTTC	CASSLLVGLATDNEQFF
TRBV21-1	NA	14	NA	TRBJ2-7	TGTGCCAGCACCCTTAGGGGTAGAGGGTACGAGCAGTACTTC	CASTLRGRGYEQYF
TRBV12-3/TRBV12-4	NA	14	TRBD1	TRBJ1-2	TGTGCCAGCAGTTTGTGGGACAGGGGGCGAGGCTACACCTTC	CASSLWDRGRGYTF
TRBV7-3	many	15	TRBD2	TRBJ2-1	TGTGCCAGCAGCCCAGGGACTAGCGCTTACAATGAGCAGTTCTTC	CASSPGTSAYNEQFF
TRBV7-9	NA	13	TRBD2	TRBJ2-1	TGTGCCAGCAGCCCTCGACTAGCCGTTGAGCAGTTCTTC	CASSPRLAVEQFF
TRBV12-3/TRBV12-4	NA	16	TRBD2	TRBJ2-3	TGTGCCAGCAGGCCACGACTAGCTGGGTCGGCAGATACGCAGTATTTT	CASRPRLAGSADTQYF
TRBV12-3/TRBV12-4	once	16	NA	TRBJ2-2	TGTGCCAGCAGTCCCAGCCTGGCGGGGAGCACCGGGGAGCTGTTTTTT	CASSPSLAGSTGELFF
TRBV6-6	NA	20	TRBD2	TRBJ2-1	TGTGCCAGCGGGGACCGGACTAGCGGGTCCCGAAACCGCTCCTACAATGAGCAGTTCTTC	CASGDRTSGSRNRSYNEQFF
TRBV13	NA	12	NA	TRBJ2-1	TGTGCCAGCAACACCCAAGGGGCGGAGCAGTTCTTC	CASNTQGAEQFF
TRBV20-1	NA	15	TRBD1	TRBJ1-1	TGCAGTGCTAGAGCTCAGGGGGCCCTCCGCACTGAAGCTTTCTTT	CSARAQGALRTEAFF
TRBV20-1	NA	15	NA	TRBJ1-2	TGCAGTGCTAGAGATCTTTACGGACCAGGCGATGGCTACACCTTC	CSARDLYGPGDGYTF
TRBV7-9	NA	16	NA	TRBJ2-1	TGTGCCAGCAGCGCAATTTCAGGACTCTCCCCCAATGAGCAGTTCTTC	CASSAISGLSPNEQFF
TRBV4-3	few	16	NA	TRBJ2-5	TGCGCCAGCAGCCAAGATGAGGCACCGAGTCGGGAGACCCAGTACTTC	CASSQDEAPSRETQYF
TRBV7-9	NA	14	TRBD1	TRBJ1-1	TGTGCCAGCAGCATCGGGACAGGGGTCACTGAAGCTTTCTTT	CASSIGTGVTEAFF
TRBV5-1	many	14	TRBD1	TRBJ1-1	TGCGCCAGCAGCTTGGGACAGGGATCGACTGAAGCTTTCTTT	CASSLGQGSTEAFF
TRBV4-3	NA	14	NA	TRBJ2-7	TGCGCCAGCAGCCAAGGTAGGGGCCCCTACGAGCAGTACTTC	CASSQGRGPYEQYF
TRBV5-6	few	16	TRBD1	TRBJ2-7	TGTGCCAGCAGCTTGGATGGGACAGAAAGCTCCTACGAGCAGTACTTC	CASSLDGTESSYEQYF
TRBV5-6	few	15	TRBD2	TRBJ2-5	TGTGCCAGCAGCTACCGACTAGCGGGGGTGGAGACCCAGTACTTC	CASSYRLAGVETQYF